The present T cell receptor (beta chain) was sequenced within a study of blood T cell repertoires in COVID-19. Across the whole study: Whether acute or convalescent, the COVID-19 samples came from the United States, Italy and Spain. Sources were T cells, B-cell-depleted T cells, or PBMCs; the material itself was cDNA or gDNA.

CDR3 size: 13 residues. From germline, CDR1 is SEHNR and CDR2 FQNEAQ (reference sequence). The V and J ends lost 3 bases and 6 bases respectively, with 9 bases between them. The method was immunoSEQ multiplex PCR; TCRdb's version includes in-frame clones alone and lacks a portion of them. The profile covers over 200,000 clones, with roughly 80% appearing a single time and about a sixth taken by the ten largest. What was sequenced was peripheral blood. The sequence derives from an elderly woman with active or convalescent COVID-19. V is TRBV7-9 and J is TRBJ1-5, with no clear D. For the CDR3, the DNA is TGTGCCAGCAGCTTGATTGAGAGTCAGCCCCAGCATTTT. Translating gives CASSLIESQPQHF.